This T cell receptor beta chain is drawn from a study of T cell repertoires in cytomegalovirus infection. Background on the study: The authors relied on CMV epitopes, both recently identified HLA-C-restricted and well-studied HLA-B-restricted.

CDR3 length: 13 amino acids. Germline assignment: CDR1 SQVTM and CDR2 ANQGSEA. V was clipped by 5 bases and J by 8 bases, with 15 bases between them. Points on this clonotype: What it binds is unknown.

TCRdb called the reads again in MiXCR, with one record for every CDR3 protein. The sample yields 300,000 to 400,000 distinct CDR3 sequences, 25% seen once. The TCR comes from a human donor in good health (CMV status not recorded). Some clones in this sample may be carry-over from other donors' samples. The J gene is TRBJ1-4, the V gene TRBV29-1; D gene unclear. Source: cultured PBMCs, taken from culture after CMV antigen stimulation. CDR3 coding DNA: TGCAGCGTTCTAGGTGTAGGAGGAGAAAAACTGTTTTTT. Translated: CSVLGVGGEKLFF.